The 18 T cell receptor beta chains given below trace back to one sample, sequenced in a study of spatial heterogeneity in lung cancer. No antigen is known for these receptors. One entry per CDR3 protein, called by TCRdb with MiXCR from the 5' RACE reads. Of around 2,800 distinct CDR3 sequences in the sample, more than 7% were seen once. Described time point: sample taken at primary tumor resection. Study-level results: One measure, the expanded intratumoral alpha and beta TCR count, tracked tumor mutation counts.

Sequenced material: lung tumor tissue, taken at surgery. The receptors derive from a male donor with early-stage non-small cell lung cancer.

In its sample, this clonotype is medium-sized. This chain links TRBV18 with TRBJ2-5; D possibly corresponds to TRBD2 (6 bases). The V gene's germline CDR1 is KGHSH and CDR2 LQKENI. Between the trimmed V and J ends, which lost 1 base and 4 bases, there was a span of 7 bases. The CDR3 sequence is 13 residues long. The CDR3, as DNA: TGTGCCAGCTCACCACAAGCGGGAGAGACCCAGTACTTC. Translation: CASSPQAGETQYF.

Relative to its sample, this clonotype is medium-sized. V gene TRBV5-6 combines with J gene TRBJ2-7, with 8 bases lining up with TRBD1. CDR1 is SGHDT and CDR2 is YYEEEE in the germline V gene. Trimming removed 3 bases from V and 6 bases from J; junction bases left unmatched: 5. The CDR3 has 13 amino acids. The CDR3 region has the DNA TGTGCCAGCAGCTCCAGGGGGCAAGGCGAGCAGTACTTC. This gives the protein CASSSRGQGEQYF.

This clonotype is medium-sized within its sample. The chain combines TRBV28 with TRBJ1-5, with D tentatively TRBD1 (5 bases). V was cut by 7 bases and J by 1 base, with 17 bases left in between. Germline V gene lookup returns CDR1 MDHEN and CDR2 SYDVKM. This CDR3 has 16 residues. As DNA, the CDR3 is TGTGCCAGCACTCAACGGGGAGAGGGGAGCAATCAGCCCCAGCATTTT. This translates into CASTQRGEGSNQPQHF.

In its sample, this clonotype ranks as medium-sized (0.01 to 0.1%). The chain is built from TRBV28 and TRBJ2-7; D is possibly TRBD2 (5 bases). This CDR3 is 15 amino acids long. V was cut by 5 bases and J by 4 bases, with 18 bases left in between. Germline assignment: CDR1 MDHEN and CDR2 SYDVKM. The CDR3: CASSHPSPGYYEQYF. Here the CDR3 DNA reads TGTGCCAGCAGTCACCCCAGCCCGGGATATTACGAGCAGTACTTC.

This clonotype is categorized as medium-sized (0.01 to 0.1%). The chain recombines TRBV12-3 or TRBV12-4 with TRBJ2-3; no clear D. This CDR3 has 14 amino acids. The germline V and J ends were trimmed by 6 bases and 2 bases, with 12 bases remaining between them. In DNA form, the CDR3 reads TGTGCCAGCAGCCGGGCCGCACACACAGATACGCAGTATTTT. Translating it yields CASSRAAHTDTQYF.

By its share, this clonotype is medium-sized (0.01 to 0.1%). CDR3 sequence (DNA): TGCAGCGTTTCGCGGGGGGGAGATACGCAGTATTTT. Translation: CSVSRGGDTQYF. The genes are TRBV29-1 and TRBJ2-3; TRBD2 matches 9 bases. The CDR3 is made up of 12 amino acids. The germline CDR1 and CDR2 sequences are SQVTM and ANQGSEA. The junction had 2 bases not matched to a gene; V was cut back by 5 bases and J by 5 bases.

Relative to its sample, this clonotype is medium-sized. The gene calls are TRBV7-9 and TRBJ1-1, with TRBD1 matching 8 bases. The trim removed 4 bases at V and 3 bases at J, leaving 7 bases unmatched. There are 15 residues in the CDR3. Per germline, CDR1 SEHNR and CDR2 FQNEAQ (reference sequence). CDR3 sequence (DNA): TGTGCCAGCAGCTCGCGACAGGGGAGAGACACTGAAGCTTTCTTT. Encoded protein: CASSSRQGRDTEAFF.

This clonotype was seen many times. V usage is TRBV24-1 and J usage is TRBJ2-5; maybe TRBD1 (6 bases). CDR1 and CDR2 (germline): KGHDR, SFDVKD. V was cut by 4 bases and J by 5 bases, with 13 bases left in between. There are 14 residues in the CDR3. As DNA, the CDR3 is TGTGCCACCAGTGACAACAGGGCGGCGGAGACCCAGTACTTC. Translated, it gives CATSDNRAAETQYF.

This clonotype is medium-sized in the sample. The chain carries TRBV11-1 and TRBJ2-5; D is perhaps TRBD1 or TRBD2 (5 bases each). Trimming left V 3 bases short and J 4 bases short, with 15 bases between. CDR3 length: 15 amino acids. Germline lookup yields CDR1 SGHAT and CDR2 FQDESV (reference sequence). CDR3 coding DNA: TGTGCCAGCAGCTTTATGGGGGATCTGGGAGAGACCCAGTACTTC. Amino acids: CASSFMGDLGETQYF.

In its sample, this clonotype ranks as medium-sized. V usage is TRBV28 and J usage is TRBJ1-3; D perhaps matches TRBD1 (6 bases). Germline-derived CDR1 and CDR2 are MDHEN and SYDVKM. CDR3 length: 14 amino acids. V lost 6 bases and J lost 8, with 17 bases in between. The CDR3 DNA is TGTGCCAGCAGCTCGGGACAACTAAGAGACACCATATATTTT. Translating gives CASSSGQLRDTIYF.

This clonotype was picked up many times. V is TRBV3-1 and J is TRBJ2-1, with 8 bases identical to TRBD2. Trimming took 5 bases from V and 5 from J; bases not matched to a gene: 8. Germline lookup yields CDR1 LGHDT and CDR2 YNNKEL (reference sequence). The CDR3 runs to 15 residues. The CDR3 sequence: CASSALGAGDNEQFF. DNA for the CDR3: TGTGCCAGCAGCGCCCTGGGAGCGGGGGACAATGAGCAGTTCTTC.

Within the sample, this clonotype is medium-sized (0.01 to 0.1%). V usage is TRBV7-2 and J usage is TRBJ2-7, with TRBD2 identical over 10 bases. V lost 4 bases and J lost 2; bases outside the gene matches: 8. CDR1 and CDR2 (germline): SGHTA, FQGNSA. This CDR3 spans 16 amino acids. The CDR3 DNA is TGTGCCAGCAGCTCATTCCCTAGCGGGAGTCCCTACGAGCAGTACTTC. It translates to CASSSFPSGSPYEQYF.

This clonotype was seen only a few times. The chain employs TRBV6-2 or TRBV6-3 and TRBJ1-5; TRBD1 is a possible D gene (6 bases). Germline values: CDR1 MNHEY, CDR2 SVGEGT. V lost 6 bases to trimming and J lost 6 bases, with 21 bases between them. This CDR3 comprises 16 residues. The CDR3 DNA reads as TGTGCCAGCAGACCCGAGAGATGGGGGGCGGCTCAGCCCCAGCATTTT. It yields the protein CASRPERWGAAQPQHF.

This clonotype rates as medium-sized (0.01 to 0.1%). The rearrangement uses TRBV7-3 and TRBJ2-5; D is perhaps TRBD1 or TRBD2 (5 bases each). Germline-derived CDR1 and CDR2 are SGHTA and FQGTGA. Trimming removed 4 bases from V and 3 bases from J, with 15 bases in between. The CDR3 length is 15 residues. CDR3 bases: TGTGCCAGCAGCTGGGGGTCCCTTCGCGAAGAGACCCAGTACTTC. Its protein is CASSWGSLREETQYF. Full variable domain (missing parts from reference TRBV7-3 and TRBJ2-5): GAGVSQTPSNKVTEKGKYVELRCDPISGHTALYWYRQSLGQGPEFLIYFQGTGAADDSGLPNDRFFAVRPEGSVSTLKIQRTERGDSAVYLCASSWGSLREETQYFGPGTRLLVL.

This clonotype was recorded a few times. V usage is TRBV15 and J usage is TRBJ2-5, with a tentative D call TRBD1 (6 bases). Germline lookup yields CDR1 LNHNV and CDR2 YYDKDF (reference sequence). V lost 3 bases, J lost 5 bases, and 13 bases lay in between. The CDR3 is 14 amino acids. The CDR3 reads CATSRDTGYETQYF. For the CDR3, the DNA is TGTGCCACCAGCAGGGACACAGGGTATGAGACCCAGTACTTC.

This clonotype was seen ten or more times. The DNA of the CDR3 is TGTGCCAGCAGCTTAGCCGGGGGTGGTTCACCCCTCCACTTT. Translated, it gives CASSLAGGGSPLHF. The chain links TRBV11-2 to TRBJ1-6; D is possibly TRBD1 (5 bases). The CDR3 runs to 14 residues. Germline CDR1 and CDR2: SGHAT and FQNNGV. The V gene lost 1 base and the J gene lost 9 bases, with 10 bases spanning the gap.

This clonotype is labeled medium-sized. This sequence joins TRBV20-1 and TRBJ2-4; D is possibly TRBD1 (5 bases). The CDR3 spans 15 residues. With 6 bases removed from V and 0 bases from J, the gap between germline ends came to 15 bases. Germline CDR1 DFQATT, CDR2 SNEGSKA (reference sequence). For the CDR3, the DNA is TGCAGTGCCAAGGGGCCAGAACTAGCCAAAAACATTCAGTACTTC. Translated: CSAKGPELAKNIQYF.

This clonotype counts as medium-sized. This chain links TRBV20-1 with TRBJ2-7; D is unclear. V was pared by 6 bases and J by 0 bases, with 6 bases between. The CDR3 is made up of 11 amino acids. The V gene's germline CDR1 is DFQATT and CDR2 SNEGSKA (reference sequence). CDR3 nucleotides: TGCAGTGCCCTCAGCTCCTACGAGCAGTACTTC. Its translation is CSALSSYEQYF.